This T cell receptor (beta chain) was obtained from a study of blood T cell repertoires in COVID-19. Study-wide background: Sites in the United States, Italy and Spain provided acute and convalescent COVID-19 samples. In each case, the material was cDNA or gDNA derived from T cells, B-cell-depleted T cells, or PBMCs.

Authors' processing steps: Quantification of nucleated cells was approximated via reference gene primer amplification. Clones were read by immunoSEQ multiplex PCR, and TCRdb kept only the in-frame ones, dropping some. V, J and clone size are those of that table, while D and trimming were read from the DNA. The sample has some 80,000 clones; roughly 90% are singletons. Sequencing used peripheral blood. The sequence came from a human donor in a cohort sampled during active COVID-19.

CDR3 in amino acids: CASSFGGVRNTGELFF. The CDR3 nucleotides are TGCGCCAGCAGCTTTGGGGGGGTGAGGAACACCGGGGAGCTGTTTTTT. The rearrangement joins TRBV5-1 to TRBJ2-2, with 7 bases that match TRBD2. CDR3 length: 16 amino acids. With V trimmed by 2 bases and J by 1 base, 5 bases remained unmatched. Looked up from germline, CDR1 is SGHRS and CDR2 is YFSETQ.